A selection of T cell receptor beta chains follows, all from one sample in a study of graft-versus-host responses after intestinal transplantation. Method: immunoSEQ multiplex PCR; TCRdb's copy keeps in-frame clones and lacks some. The sample contains 85,000 to 100,000 clones, just under 95% of which appear only once. Antigens of these TCRs are unknown. The sample consisted of unstimulated CD8+ T cells sorted from spleen or lymph node cells, taken before transplant. The receptors were sampled from a human donor who was the organ donor for an intestinal transplant. CDR3s include the opening cysteine and the closing phenylalanine or tryptophan. D genes are given only for firm matches. Clone size, where shown, is once, few, many, or a class for clones that have expanded.

J	size	length	D	V	CDR3	DNA
TRBJ1-6	NA	16	TRBD1	TRBV18	CASSPGDRLYNSPLHF	TGTGCCAGCTCACCAGGGGACAGGCTCTATAATTCACCCCTCCACTTT
TRBJ2-3	NA	15	NA	TRBV6-5	CASSYSSASTDTQYF	TGTGCCAGCAGTTACTCTAGCGCTAGCACAGATACGCAGTATTTT
TRBJ2-7	few	16	TRBD1	TRBV13	CASSRRTGPDQDEQYF	TGTGCCAGCAGCCGTCGGACAGGACCCGATCAGGACGAGCAGTACTTC
TRBJ2-7	NA	15	NA	TRBV5-1	CASSLGFGGPPSQYF	TGCGCCAGCAGCTTGGGGTTCGGAGGTCCCCCATCGCAGTACTTC
TRBJ1-5	NA	15	TRBD1	TRBV2	CASAWGTGSNQPQHF	TGTGCCAGCGCGTGGGGGACAGGAAGCAATCAGCCCCAGCATTTT
TRBJ1-6	NA	14	NA	TRBV5-1	CASSFNRLNSPLHF	TGCGCCAGCAGCTTCAACAGGCTAAATTCACCCCTCCACTTT
TRBJ2-5	NA	13	TRBD2	TRBV10-3	CAIRLADQETQYF	TGTGCCATCAGACTAGCGGACCAAGAGACCCAGTACTTC
TRBJ1-3	NA	16	NA	TRBV4-2	CASSEPRRSSGNTIYF	TGTGCCAGCAGTGAACCTAGGAGAAGCTCTGGAAACACCATATATTTT
TRBJ2-7	NA	14	TRBD1	TRBV7-6	CASSLGTGTYEQYF	TGTGCCAGCAGCTTAGGGACAGGGACCTACGAGCAGTACTTC
TRBJ2-7	NA	15	TRBD2	TRBV27	CASSQLAGYSYEQYF	TGTGCCAGCAGTCAGCTAGCGGGGTACTCCTACGAGCAGTACTTC
TRBJ2-5	NA	13	TRBD1	TRBV28	CASSLTGEATQYF	TGTGCCAGCAGCCTGACAGGGGAGGCGACCCAGTACTTC
TRBJ2-5	NA	13	TRBD2	TRBV7-6	CASSLGARGGRYF	TGTGCCAGCAGCTTAGGAGCGCGGGGGGGCCGGTACTTC
TRBJ2-5	NA	14	NA	TRBV13	CASSLAVLGETQYF	TGTGCCAGCAGCTTAGCAGTGCTAGGAGAGACCCAGTACTTC
TRBJ2-5	NA	15	TRBD1	TRBV5-1	CASSSPGTGKETQYF	TGCGCCAGCAGCAGCCCCGGGACAGGCAAGGAGACCCAGTACTTC
TRBJ2-1	NA	15	TRBD2	TRBV30	CAWTSGQYIYNEQFF	TGTGCCTGGACTAGCGGCCAGTACATTTACAATGAGCAGTTCTTC
TRBJ1-1	few	14	TRBD1	TRBV4-1	CASSPDRDSRAAFF	TGCGCCAGCAGCCCCGACCGGGACAGCCGTGCGGCTTTCTTT
TRBJ2-7	NA	17	TRBD1	TRBV5-6	CASSLKWATGAAYEQYF	TGTGCCAGCAGCTTGAAGTGGGCTACAGGGGCGGCCTACGAGCAGTACTTC
TRBJ2-1	NA	17	NA	TRBV30	CAWSGIMRGGSYNEQFF	TGTGCCTGGAGTGGGATAATGAGGGGGGGGTCCTACAATGAGCAGTTCTTC
TRBJ2-5	NA	15	NA	TRBV7-8	CASSSQVRGQETQYF	TGTGCCAGCAGCTCCCAGGTGCGGGGACAAGAGACCCAGTACTTC
TRBJ2-3	NA	18	TRBD2	TRBV28	CASSLSPDSGGDTDTQYF	TGTGCCAGCAGTTTAAGTCCAGATAGCGGGGGGGACACAGATACGCAGTATTTT
TRBJ2-2	NA	14	NA	TRBV7-6	CASSLAGATGELFF	TGTGCCAGCAGCTTAGCGGGAGCTACCGGGGAGCTGTTTTTT
TRBJ2-5	NA	17	TRBD1	TRBV18	CASSLNSGTGDQETQYF	TGTGCCAGCTCACTCAATTCCGGGACAGGGGATCAAGAGACCCAGTACTTC
TRBJ1-2	NA	15	NA	TRBV5-1	CASSLEGGGSDGYTF	TGCGCCAGCAGCTTGGAAGGGGGGGGATCTGATGGCTACACCTTC
TRBJ1-2	NA	13	NA	TRBV5-6	CASQPGLGDLKTF	TGTGCCAGCCAACCGGGACTTGGGGATCTTAAGACCTTC
TRBJ2-1	NA	16	NA	TRBV6-5	CASSSGSASAYNEQFF	TGTGCCAGCAGTTCAGGCTCGGCTAGCGCCTACAATGAGCAGTTCTTC
TRBJ2-3	NA	17	NA	TRBV25-1	CASSARFPQGIVDTQYF	TGTGCCAGCAGTGCTCGATTCCCACAGGGTATCGTAGATACGCAGTATTTT
TRBJ1-2	few	14	NA	TRBV6-5	CASSYWGEDYGYTF	TGTGCCAGCAGTTACTGGGGGGAGGACTATGGCTACACCTTC
TRBJ2-7	once	13	NA	TRBV5-1	CASSLTPGGEQYF	TGCGCCAGCAGCTTAACCCCCGGGGGAGAGCAGTACTTC
TRBJ2-7	NA	14	NA	TRBV6-5	CASSYLRGLDEQYF	TGTGCCAGCAGTTACCTCAGGGGCCTTGACGAGCAGTACTTC
TRBJ2-1	NA	15	NA	TRBV27	CASKLASGPYNEQFF	TGTGCCAGCAAGCTCGCGAGCGGGCCTTACAATGAGCAGTTCTTC
TRBJ2-7	NA	15	TRBD2	TRBV27	CASSPSPGLVEEQYF	TGTGCCAGCAGCCCCTCCCCGGGACTAGTAGAGGAGCAGTACTTC
TRBJ1-6	once	16	NA	TRBV6-1	CASSAPRTAYNSPLHF	TGTGCCAGCAGTGCTCCCAGGACAGCGTATAATTCACCCCTCCACTTT
TRBJ2-3	once	15	NA	TRBV9	CASSVGGVNIDTQYF	TGTGCCAGCAGCGTAGGGGGGGTCAACATTGATACGCAGTATTTT
TRBJ1-2	NA	10	NA	TRBV30	CAATDYGYTF	TGTGCTGCGACAGACTATGGCTACACCTTC
TRBJ2-1	NA	13	TRBD2	TRBV11-2	CASSLGTSGEQFF	TGTGCCAGCAGCTTGGGGACTAGTGGCGAGCAGTTCTTC
TRBJ2-5	NA	13	NA	TRBV2	CASSVGDEETQYF	TGTGCCAGCAGTGTAGGGGATGAAGAGACCCAGTACTTC
TRBJ2-7	NA	14	NA	TRBV7-9	CASSPPLRSYEQYF	TGTGCCAGCAGCCCCCCCCTCCGCTCCTACGAGCAGTACTTC
TRBJ2-3	NA	13	NA	TRBV11-2	CASSLGSTDTQYF	TGTGCCAGCAGCTTGGGCAGCACAGATACGCAGTATTTT
TRBJ2-7	NA	15	TRBD2	TRBV28	CASRQRLAGTYEQYF	TGTGCCAGCAGACAAAGACTAGCGGGAACGTACGAGCAGTACTTC
TRBJ1-2	NA	15	TRBD1	TRBV9	CASSVNPGQLYGYTF	TGTGCCAGCAGCGTGAATCCGGGACAGCTCTATGGCTACACCTTC
TRBJ1-1	NA	13	NA	TRBV27	CASSLATGTEAFF	TGTGCCAGCAGTTTAGCTACAGGGACTGAAGCTTTCTTT
TRBJ1-2	NA	12	NA	TRBV5-6	CASSFQGTGYTF	TGTGCCAGCAGTTTCCAGGGAACTGGCTACACCTTC
TRBJ1-4	NA	11	NA	TRBV5-6	CASSSGEKLFF	TGTGCCAGCAGCTCCGGTGAAAAACTGTTTTTT
TRBJ2-1	NA	14	NA	TRBV6-5	CASSSSRGLYEQFF	TGTGCCAGCAGTTCCTCCAGGGGCCTCTATGAGCAGTTCTTC
TRBJ2-2	NA	17	TRBD2	TRBV27	CASRLGLAGGPTGELFF	TGTGCCAGCAGACTAGGACTAGCGGGAGGACCCACCGGGGAGCTGTTTTTT
TRBJ2-7	NA	18	TRBD1	TRBV7-3	CASSLKGTGTGGPYEQYF	TGTGCCAGCAGCTTAAAAGGAACCGGGACAGGGGGACCCTACGAGCAGTACTTC
TRBJ1-1	NA	17	NA	TRBV28	CASSLRVLRTENTEAFF	TGTGCCAGCAGTTTGAGGGTTTTGCGGACGGAGAACACTGAAGCTTTCTTT
TRBJ2-1	NA	12	NA	TRBV2	CASIAIHNEQFF	TGTGCCAGCATCGCTATTCACAATGAGCAGTTCTTC
TRBJ1-4	NA	15	NA	TRBV6-1	CASSETRGLNEKLFF	TGTGCCAGCAGCGAGACAAGGGGGTTAAATGAAAAACTGTTTTTT
TRBJ2-3	NA	15	TRBD1	TRBV7-9	CASSSSTGNTDTQYF	TGTGCCAGCAGCTCTTCGACAGGGAACACAGATACGCAGTATTTT
TRBJ1-2	few	13	NA	TRBV6-5	CASSYWLNYGYTF	TGTGCCAGCAGTTATTGGCTGAACTACGGCTACACCTTC
TRBJ2-1	NA	16	TRBD2	TRBV4-2	CASSETRGGLYHEQFF	TGTGCCAGCAGTGAAACCCGGGGGGGCCTATATCATGAGCAGTTCTTC
TRBJ2-1	NA	12	NA	TRBV5-4	CASSVTGTEQFF	TGTGCCAGCAGCGTTACAGGGACTGAGCAGTTCTTC
TRBJ2-5	NA	14	TRBD1	TRBV13	CASSEDRGEETQYF	TGTGCCAGCAGCGAGGACAGGGGAGAAGAGACCCAGTACTTC
TRBJ1-1	NA	15	TRBD1	TRBV9	CASSPRQGGGTEAFF	TGTGCCAGCAGCCCCAGACAGGGGGGCGGGACTGAAGCTTTCTTT
TRBJ1-4	once	14	NA	TRBV28	CASRDQGMGEKLFF	TGTGCCAGCAGAGACCAGGGGATGGGAGAAAAACTGTTTTTT
TRBJ2-7	few	15	NA	TRBV6-1	CASREMEGAWYEQYF	TGTGCCAGCAGGGAGATGGAGGGGGCCTGGTACGAGCAGTACTTC